Listed below are T cell receptor beta chains from one sample, sequenced in a study of cytomegalovirus exposure and HLA in healthy donors. The protocol was immunoSEQ multiplex PCR, while the TCRdb copy is restricted to in-frame clones and leaves out a portion. The table records around 100,000 clones, roughly 68% of them present only once. Sequenced input: PBMCs. The origin of the receptors is a woman in her 30s in good health and CMV-seronegative. CDR3s include the opening cysteine and the closing phenylalanine or tryptophan. Each record gives: D gene, clone size, V gene, J gene, CDR3 DNA, CDR3 protein. The D gene is left open where the match is weak. Clone sizes are given selectively: once, few, many, or a class where the clone is expanded.

d_gene: .
abundance: .
v_gene: TRBV6-1
j_gene: TRBJ2-2
CDR3nt: TGTGCCAGCAGGGACGAGGACTGGAGCACCGGGGAGCTGTTTTTT
CDR3aa: CASRDEDWSTGELFF

d_gene: TRBD2
abundance: .
v_gene: TRBV2
j_gene: TRBJ2-7
CDR3nt: TGTGCCAGCAGTGAATCGACTAGCGGGACCTACGAGCAGTACTTC
CDR3aa: CASSESTSGTYEQYF

d_gene: TRBD1
abundance: .
v_gene: TRBV2
j_gene: TRBJ2-7
CDR3nt: TGTGCCAGCAGAGAGACAGGGATCTACGTGCAGTACTTC
CDR3aa: CASRETGIYVQYF

d_gene: TRBD1
abundance: .
v_gene: TRBV29-1
j_gene: TRBJ1-6
CDR3nt: TGCAGCGTAAAAGTCGGGACAGGGGAGTCACCCCTCCACTTT
CDR3aa: CSVKVGTGESPLHF

d_gene: TRBD2
abundance: .
v_gene: TRBV4-1
j_gene: TRBJ2-7
CDR3nt: TGCGCCAGCAGCCAAGATCCGCTAGCGGGAGGATATTACGAGCAGTACTTC
CDR3aa: CASSQDPLAGGYYEQYF

d_gene: TRBD1
abundance: .
v_gene: TRBV18
j_gene: TRBJ2-1
CDR3nt: TGTGCCAGCTCACCACAGGGGGCCGGAGTAAATGAGCAGTTCTTC
CDR3aa: CASSPQGAGVNEQFF

d_gene: TRBD1
abundance: .
v_gene: TRBV4-3
j_gene: TRBJ1-4
CDR3nt: TGCGCCAGCAGCCAAGATTTGGGACAGGGATTTGATGAAAAACTGTTTTTT
CDR3aa: CASSQDLGQGFDEKLFF

d_gene: .
abundance: .
v_gene: TRBV7-2
j_gene: TRBJ2-1
CDR3nt: TGTGCCAGCAGCTCGACTAGATCGGGTGAGCAGTTCTTC
CDR3aa: CASSSTRSGEQFF

d_gene: .
abundance: .
v_gene: TRBV7-8
j_gene: TRBJ1-1
CDR3nt: TGTGCCAGCAGCTTAGGGGGGGTTAGAACTGAAGCTTTCTTT
CDR3aa: CASSLGGVRTEAFF

d_gene: .
abundance: .
v_gene: TRBV14
j_gene: TRBJ1-1
CDR3nt: TGTGCCAGCAGCCAAGGAGCGAACACTGAAGCTTTCTTT
CDR3aa: CASSQGANTEAFF

d_gene: TRBD1
abundance: .
v_gene: TRBV11-2
j_gene: TRBJ1-4
CDR3nt: TGTGCCAGCAGCTCCCTCACAGGGGCGGCTAATGAAAAACTGTTTTTT
CDR3aa: CASSSLTGAANEKLFF

d_gene: .
abundance: .
v_gene: TRBV19
j_gene: TRBJ1-3
CDR3nt: TGTGCCAGTAGTATCCAGGGAACAGGAAACACCATATATTTT
CDR3aa: CASSIQGTGNTIYF

d_gene: TRBD1
abundance: .
v_gene: TRBV11-2
j_gene: TRBJ2-7
CDR3nt: TGTGCCAGCACCCGACAGGGTAGGGGAAGATTATACGAGCAGTACTTC
CDR3aa: CASTRQGRGRLYEQYF

d_gene: .
abundance: .
v_gene: TRBV28
j_gene: TRBJ1-4
CDR3nt: TGTGCCAGCAGTATCGACAGTCCCCCTGTCGAAGTTTTT
CDR3aa: CASSIDSPPVEVF

d_gene: TRBD2
abundance: .
v_gene: TRBV7-2
j_gene: TRBJ2-1
CDR3nt: TGTGCCAGCAGCCCCTCGGCTAGCGGACGTAATGAGCAGTTCTTC
CDR3aa: CASSPSASGRNEQFF

d_gene: TRBD2
abundance: .
v_gene: TRBV9
j_gene: TRBJ2-3
CDR3nt: TGTGCCAGCAGTAATTCGGGACTACTCACAGATACGCAGTATTTT
CDR3aa: CASSNSGLLTDTQYF

d_gene: TRBD1
abundance: once
v_gene: TRBV13
j_gene: TRBJ2-4
CDR3nt: TGTGCCAGCAGCTTATACCGACAGGGAAGGGCCAAAAACATTCAGTACTTC
CDR3aa: CASSLYRQGRAKNIQYF

d_gene: TRBD1
abundance: .
v_gene: TRBV7-9
j_gene: TRBJ1-6
CDR3nt: TGTGCCAGCAGCCCTAAGTGGGGGACAGGGGAATCACCCCTCCACTTT
CDR3aa: CASSPKWGTGESPLHF

d_gene: TRBD1
abundance: .
v_gene: TRBV30
j_gene: TRBJ1-2
CDR3nt: TGTGCCTGGATTAGGACAGGGCCTAACTATGGCTACACCTTC
CDR3aa: CAWIRTGPNYGYTF

d_gene: .
abundance: .
v_gene: TRBV11-1
j_gene: TRBJ2-3
CDR3nt: TGTGCCAGCAGCTTAGTCCCGGGGAGAGATACGCAGTATTTT
CDR3aa: CASSLVPGRDTQYF

d_gene: .
abundance: .
v_gene: TRBV28
j_gene: TRBJ1-2
CDR3nt: TGTGCCAGCAGTTCCCCCATTTATGGCTACACCTTC
CDR3aa: CASSSPIYGYTF

d_gene: TRBD1
abundance: .
v_gene: TRBV6-5
j_gene: TRBJ2-7
CDR3nt: TGTGCCAGCGGGATGGCGACAGGGCCCTACGAGCAGTACTTC
CDR3aa: CASGMATGPYEQYF

d_gene: TRBD2
abundance: .
v_gene: TRBV6-1
j_gene: TRBJ2-7
CDR3nt: TGTGCCAGCAGTGAAGTTGAAATTGGGAGGGCCTACGAGCAGTACTTC
CDR3aa: CASSEVEIGRAYEQYF

d_gene: TRBD2
abundance: .
v_gene: TRBV6-1
j_gene: TRBJ2-5
CDR3nt: TGTGCCAGCAGCGGGGGGTACCAAGAGACCCAGTACTTC
CDR3aa: CASSGGYQETQYF

d_gene: TRBD1
abundance: few
v_gene: TRBV18
j_gene: TRBJ1-2
CDR3nt: TGTGCCAGCTCACCGCGGACAGGGGACCACTATGGCTACACCTTC
CDR3aa: CASSPRTGDHYGYTF

d_gene: TRBD2
abundance: once
v_gene: TRBV7-3
j_gene: TRBJ2-3
CDR3nt: TGTGCCAGCAGCCCCGGGACTAGCGGGAGTGCAGATACGCAGTATTTT
CDR3aa: CASSPGTSGSADTQYF

d_gene: TRBD1
abundance: .
v_gene: TRBV27
j_gene: TRBJ2-6
CDR3nt: TGTGCCAGCAGCCTAGGGGGCGGCCTGCGGGGGGCCAACGTCCTGACTTTC
CDR3aa: CASSLGGGLRGANVLTF

d_gene: .
abundance: .
v_gene: TRBV4-1
j_gene: TRBJ2-1
CDR3nt: TGCGCCAGCAGCCACGATGACAGGTCCGGGCAGTTCTTC
CDR3aa: CASSHDDRSGQFF

d_gene: TRBD1
abundance: .
v_gene: TRBV13
j_gene: TRBJ1-1
CDR3nt: TGTGCCAGCAGCTCTAGGACAGGGCTTAACACTGAAGCTTTCTTT
CDR3aa: CASSSRTGLNTEAFF

d_gene: .
abundance: .
v_gene: TRBV7-6
j_gene: TRBJ2-7
CDR3nt: TGTGCCAGCAGCCCCGGACATGGCGTAACTTACGAGCAGTACTTC
CDR3aa: CASSPGHGVTYEQYF

d_gene: TRBD1
abundance: .
v_gene: TRBV28
j_gene: TRBJ2-1
CDR3nt: TGTGCCAGCAGCCTGACAGGGATTAGTAGTGAGCAGTTCTTC
CDR3aa: CASSLTGISSEQFF

d_gene: TRBD1
abundance: .
v_gene: TRBV6-5
j_gene: TRBJ2-1
CDR3nt: TGTGCCAGCAGGTCCGCCGGACAGGACGGATATGAGCAGTTCTTC
CDR3aa: CASRSAGQDGYEQFF

d_gene: .
abundance: .
v_gene: TRBV10-3
j_gene: TRBJ1-1
CDR3nt: TGTGCCATCAGCGACCCTGCGGCAATCACTGAAGCTTTCTTT
CDR3aa: CAISDPAAITEAFF

d_gene: TRBD1
abundance: .
v_gene: TRBV25-1
j_gene: TRBJ1-2
CDR3nt: TGTGCCAGCAGTCCACGGACAGGGAACTATGGCTACACCTTC
CDR3aa: CASSPRTGNYGYTF

d_gene: TRBD1
abundance: .
v_gene: TRBV15
j_gene: TRBJ1-2
CDR3nt: TGTGCCACCAGCACCCAACAGGGGTGGAAGGACTATGGCTACACCTTC
CDR3aa: CATSTQQGWKDYGYTF

d_gene: TRBD1
abundance: .
v_gene: TRBV6-5
j_gene: TRBJ1-1
CDR3nt: TGTGCCAGCAGCTTGAAAGGGGGCGGAACTGAAGCTTTCTTT
CDR3aa: CASSLKGGGTEAFF

d_gene: TRBD1
abundance: .
v_gene: TRBV6-6
j_gene: TRBJ2-5
CDR3nt: TGTGCCAGCAGACCGGGACAGTACTTGGAGACCCAGTACTTC
CDR3aa: CASRPGQYLETQYF

d_gene: .
abundance: few
v_gene: TRBV28
j_gene: TRBJ1-3
CDR3nt: TGTGCCAGCAGTACCACGAGTGATGGAAACACCATATATTTT
CDR3aa: CASSTTSDGNTIYF

d_gene: .
abundance: .
v_gene: TRBV28
j_gene: TRBJ1-3
CDR3nt: TGTGCCAGCGGCGGGCAAACTGGAAACACCATATATTTT
CDR3aa: CASGGQTGNTIYF

d_gene: .
abundance: .
v_gene: TRBV25-1
j_gene: TRBJ1-1
CDR3nt: TGTGCCAGCAGTGATCTAGGCAGGGGTGGCACTGAAGCTTTCTTT
CDR3aa: CASSDLGRGGTEAFF

d_gene: TRBD2
abundance: .
v_gene: TRBV7-8
j_gene: TRBJ2-7
CDR3nt: TGTGCCAGCAGCAGCAGAGCGGGAGACCCCTACGAGCAGTACTTC
CDR3aa: CASSSRAGDPYEQYF

d_gene: TRBD1
abundance: few
v_gene: TRBV27
j_gene: TRBJ1-6
CDR3nt: TGTGCCAGCAGTGCGGGACAGGGTAGTAATTCACCCCTCCACTTT
CDR3aa: CASSAGQGSNSPLHF